This T cell receptor (beta chain) comes out of a study of cytomegalovirus exposure and HLA in healthy donors. Whole-study results and caveats: Per published reports, the classifier diagnosed cytomegalovirus status with high specificity and sensitivity. A few CMV-associated chains were confirmed in vitro to be specific for CMV antigens. Generally TCR sequences proved uncommon, though certain public TCRs appeared in numerous donors.

As for the donors, each was a healthy bone marrow donor. As to this clone: Its antigen is unidentified.

Germline CDR1 and CDR2: SNHLY and FYNNEI. With 7 bases removed from V and 6 bases from J, the gap between germline ends came to 16 bases. This CDR3 comprises 13 residues. Vbeta (60) and Jbeta (13) primers were used in the PCR. This table comes from immunoSEQ multiplex PCR, and its TCRdb copy is limited to in-frame clones, with some not included. The table has about 210,000 clones, about 82% seen once; the top ten hold about 3%. The sequenced sample consisted of PBMCs. The V and J genes are TRBV2 and TRBJ2-7; D unresolved. The sequence was collected from a man in his thirties or forties in good health and CMV-seronegative. The chain's CDR3 is CASTYGPAGEQYF. The CDR3 nucleotides are TGTGCCAGCACCTACGGCCCCGCAGGCGAGCAGTACTTC.